This T cell receptor (beta chain) derives from a study of cytomegalovirus exposure and HLA in healthy donors. PCR used 60 Vbeta primers and 13 Jbeta primers. Clones were read by immunoSEQ multiplex PCR, and TCRdb kept only the in-frame ones, dropping some. The data contain around 130,000 clones, 66% of them singletons. V was clipped by 1 base and J by 3 bases; unmatched bases: 9. The CDR3 length is 17 residues. Germline CDR1 and CDR2: SGHTA and FQGTGA. The sample was PBMCs. The sequence came from a woman aged 60-70 years in good health and CMV-seronegative. The chain links TRBV7-3 to TRBJ2-1; TRBD2 aligns across 7 bases. The CDR3 sequence is CASSLKDVPSGYNEQFF. CDR3 coding DNA: TGTGCCAGCAGCTTAAAGGACGTTCCTAGCGGCTACAATGAGCAGTTCTTC.